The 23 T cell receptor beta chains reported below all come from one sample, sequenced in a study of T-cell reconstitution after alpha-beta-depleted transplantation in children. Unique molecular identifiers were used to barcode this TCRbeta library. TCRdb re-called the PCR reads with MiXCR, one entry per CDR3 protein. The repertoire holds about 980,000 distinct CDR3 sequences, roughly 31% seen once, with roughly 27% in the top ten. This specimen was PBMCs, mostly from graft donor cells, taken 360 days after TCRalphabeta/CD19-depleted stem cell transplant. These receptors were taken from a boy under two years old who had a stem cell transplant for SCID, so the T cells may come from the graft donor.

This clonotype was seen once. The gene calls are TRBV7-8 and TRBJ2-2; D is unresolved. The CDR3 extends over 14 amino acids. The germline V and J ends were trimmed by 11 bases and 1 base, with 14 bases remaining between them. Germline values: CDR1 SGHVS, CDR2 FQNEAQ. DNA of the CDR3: TGTGCCTCTCAGGCCGTAGTGAACACCGGGGAGCTGTTTTTT. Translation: CASQAVVNTGELFF.

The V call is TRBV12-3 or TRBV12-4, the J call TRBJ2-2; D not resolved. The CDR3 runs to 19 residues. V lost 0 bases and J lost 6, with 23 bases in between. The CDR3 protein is CASSLAHPFDGHEAGELFF. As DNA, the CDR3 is TGTGCCAGCAGTTTAGCCCACCCCTTCGATGGCCATGAGGCCGGGGAGCTGTTTTTT.

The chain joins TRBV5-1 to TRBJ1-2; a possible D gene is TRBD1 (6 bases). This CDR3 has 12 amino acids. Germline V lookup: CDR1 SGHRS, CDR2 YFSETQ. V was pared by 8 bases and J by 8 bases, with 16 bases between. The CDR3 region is CASIQGFNGYTF. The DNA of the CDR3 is TGCGCCAGTATACAGGGATTCAACGGCTACACCTTC.

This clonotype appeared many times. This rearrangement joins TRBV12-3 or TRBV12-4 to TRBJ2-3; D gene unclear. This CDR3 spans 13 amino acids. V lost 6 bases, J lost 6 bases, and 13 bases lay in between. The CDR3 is CASSSSRGDTQYF. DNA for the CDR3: TGTGCCAGCAGCTCTTCGCGAGGTGATACGCAGTATTTT.

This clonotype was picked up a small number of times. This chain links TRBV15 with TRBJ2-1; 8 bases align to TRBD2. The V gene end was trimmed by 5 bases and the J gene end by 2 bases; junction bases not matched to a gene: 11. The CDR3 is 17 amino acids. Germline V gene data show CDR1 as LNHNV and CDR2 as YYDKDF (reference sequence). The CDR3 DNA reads TGTGCCACCAGCGGAACTCCGAGCGGGGGTACCTACAATGAGCAGTTCTTC. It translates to CATSGTPSGGTYNEQFF.

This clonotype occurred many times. The CDR3 DNA sequence: TGTGCCAGCAGTGCGTTACAGGGGTTAAAGGGTGAGCAGTTCTTC. Protein product: CASSALQGLKGEQFF. The chain employs TRBV28 and TRBJ2-1; 7 nucleotides align to TRBD1. The CDR3 has 15 residues. The germline V gene encodes CDR1 MDHEN and CDR2 SYDVKM. J gave up 9 bases and V 5 bases, and 13 bases lay outside the gene matches.

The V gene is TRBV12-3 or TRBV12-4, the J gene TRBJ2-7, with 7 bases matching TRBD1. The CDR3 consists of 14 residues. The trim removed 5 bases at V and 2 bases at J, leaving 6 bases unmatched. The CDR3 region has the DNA TGTGCCAGCAGTACGGGACAGCTCGCCTACGAGCAGTACTTC. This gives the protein CASSTGQLAYEQYF.

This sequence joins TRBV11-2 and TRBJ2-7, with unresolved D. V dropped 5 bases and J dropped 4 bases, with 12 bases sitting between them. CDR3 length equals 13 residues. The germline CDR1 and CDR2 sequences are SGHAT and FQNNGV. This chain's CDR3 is CASSGRDKYEQYF. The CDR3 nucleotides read TGTGCCAGCAGCGGACGAGACAAGTACGAGCAGTACTTC.

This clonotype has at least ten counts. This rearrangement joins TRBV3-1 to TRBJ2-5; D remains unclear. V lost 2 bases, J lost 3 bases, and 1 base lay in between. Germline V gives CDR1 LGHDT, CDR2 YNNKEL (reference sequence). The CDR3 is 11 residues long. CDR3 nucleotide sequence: TGTGCCAGCAGCCAAAAAGAGACCCAGTACTTC. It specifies CASSQKETQYF.

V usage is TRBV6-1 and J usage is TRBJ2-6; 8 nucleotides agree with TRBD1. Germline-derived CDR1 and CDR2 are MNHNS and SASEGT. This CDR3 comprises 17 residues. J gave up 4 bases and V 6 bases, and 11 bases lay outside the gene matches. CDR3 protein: CASSPRAGGRGANVLTF. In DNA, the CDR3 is TGTGCCAGCAGCCCCCGGGCAGGGGGCAGAGGGGCCAACGTCCTGACTTTC.

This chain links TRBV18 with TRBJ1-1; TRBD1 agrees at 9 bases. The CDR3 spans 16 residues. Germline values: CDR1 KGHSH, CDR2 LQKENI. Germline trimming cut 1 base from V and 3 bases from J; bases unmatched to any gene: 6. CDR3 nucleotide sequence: TGTGCCAGCTCACCACTCCCGGGACAGGGTTACACTGAAGCTTTCTTT. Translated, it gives CASSPLPGQGYTEAFF.

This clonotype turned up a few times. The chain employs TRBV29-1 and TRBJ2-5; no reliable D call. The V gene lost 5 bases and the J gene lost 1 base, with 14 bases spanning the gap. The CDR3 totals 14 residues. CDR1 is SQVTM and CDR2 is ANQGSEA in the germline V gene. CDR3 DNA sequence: TGCAGCGTTACGCCGGGCCCCCCCCAAGAGACCCAGTACTTC. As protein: CSVTPGPPQETQYF.

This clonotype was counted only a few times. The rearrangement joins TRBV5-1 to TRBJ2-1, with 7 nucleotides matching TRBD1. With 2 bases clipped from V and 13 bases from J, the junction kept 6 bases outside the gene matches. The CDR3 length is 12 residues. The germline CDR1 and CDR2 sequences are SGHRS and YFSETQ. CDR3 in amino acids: CASSFNRGEQFF. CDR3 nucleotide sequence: TGCGCCAGCAGCTTCAACAGGGGTGAACAGTTCTTC.

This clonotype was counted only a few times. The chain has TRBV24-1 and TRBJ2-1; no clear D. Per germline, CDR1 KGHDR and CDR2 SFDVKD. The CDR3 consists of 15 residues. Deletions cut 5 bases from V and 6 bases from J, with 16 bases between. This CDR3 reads CATSAGPPEFNEQFF. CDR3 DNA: TGTGCCACCAGTGCCGGACCCCCAGAGTTCAATGAGCAGTTCTTC.

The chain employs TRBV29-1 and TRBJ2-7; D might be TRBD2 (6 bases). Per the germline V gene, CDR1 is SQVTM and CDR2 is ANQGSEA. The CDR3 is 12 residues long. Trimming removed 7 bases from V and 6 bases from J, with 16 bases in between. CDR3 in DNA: TGCAGCGCTTTAATCCGGGACTGCGAGCAGTACTTC. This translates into CSALIRDCEQYF.

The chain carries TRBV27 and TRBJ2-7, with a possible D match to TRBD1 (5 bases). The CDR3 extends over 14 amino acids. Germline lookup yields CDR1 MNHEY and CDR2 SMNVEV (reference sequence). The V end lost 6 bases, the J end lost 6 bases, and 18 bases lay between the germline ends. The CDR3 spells CASRRGRQNGEQYF. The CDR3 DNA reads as TGTGCCAGCAGACGCGGTCGACAGAATGGCGAGCAGTACTTC.

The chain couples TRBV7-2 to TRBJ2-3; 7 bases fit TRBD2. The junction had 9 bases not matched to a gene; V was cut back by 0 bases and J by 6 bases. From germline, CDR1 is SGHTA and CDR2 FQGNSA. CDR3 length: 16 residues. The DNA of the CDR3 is TGTGCCAGCAGCTTAGCCCCAGCGGGGAAGGGCGATACGCAGTATTTT. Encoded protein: CASSLAPAGKGDTQYF.

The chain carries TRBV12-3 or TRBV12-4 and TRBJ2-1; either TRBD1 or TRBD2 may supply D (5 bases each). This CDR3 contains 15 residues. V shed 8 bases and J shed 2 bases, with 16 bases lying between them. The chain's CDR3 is CASGHPGTAYNEQFF. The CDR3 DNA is TGTGCCAGCGGCCACCCGGGGACGGCCTACAATGAGCAGTTCTTC.

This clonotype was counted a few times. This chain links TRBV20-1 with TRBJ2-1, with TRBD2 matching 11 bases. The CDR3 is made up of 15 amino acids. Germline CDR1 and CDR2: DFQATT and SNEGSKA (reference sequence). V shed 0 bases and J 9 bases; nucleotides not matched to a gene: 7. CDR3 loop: CSARDPSGGLSEQFF. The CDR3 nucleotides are TGCAGTGCTAGAGACCCTAGCGGGGGGTTGAGTGAGCAGTTCTTC.

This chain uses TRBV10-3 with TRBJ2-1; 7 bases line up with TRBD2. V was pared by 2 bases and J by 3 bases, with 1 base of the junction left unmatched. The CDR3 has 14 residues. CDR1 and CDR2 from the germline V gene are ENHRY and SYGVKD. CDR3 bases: TGTGCCATCAGTGAGGGGAGGGTCTACAATGAGCAGTTCTTC. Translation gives CAISEGRVYNEQFF.

The CDR3 here is CASSQDLRRGVYNEQFF. CDR3 DNA: TGTGCCAGCAGCCAAGATCTGAGGCGGGGGGTCTACAATGAGCAGTTCTTC. This chain joins TRBV3-1 and TRBJ2-1; 8 bases match TRBD2. V dropped 0 bases and J dropped 3; count of bases not matched to a gene: 7. Germline CDR1 reads LGHDT; CDR2 reads YNNKEL (reference sequence). This CDR3 spans 17 amino acids.

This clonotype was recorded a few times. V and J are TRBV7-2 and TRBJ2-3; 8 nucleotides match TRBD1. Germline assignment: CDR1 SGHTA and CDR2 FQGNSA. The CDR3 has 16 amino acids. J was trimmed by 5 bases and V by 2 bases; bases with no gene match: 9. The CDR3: CASSLLAGGLGDTQYF. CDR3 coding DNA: TGTGCCAGCAGCTTATTGGCAGGGGGCTTAGGAGATACGCAGTATTTT.

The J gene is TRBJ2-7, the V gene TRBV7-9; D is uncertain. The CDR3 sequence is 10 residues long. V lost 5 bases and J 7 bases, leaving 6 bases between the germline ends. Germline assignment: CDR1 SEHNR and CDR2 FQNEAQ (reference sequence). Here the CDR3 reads CASSGLEQYF. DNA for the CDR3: TGTGCCAGCAGCGGTCTAGAGCAGTACTTC.